The present entry profiles one TCR beta chain with its context. This table comes from immunoSEQ multiplex PCR, and its TCRdb copy is limited to in-frame clones, with some not included. The sample holds about 80,000 clones, around 79% seen once. This record belongs to a study of blood T cell repertoires in COVID-19. Germline values: CDR1 LGHNA, CDR2 YSLEER. With V trimmed by 2 bases and J by 2 bases, 2 bases remained unmatched. This CDR3 has 16 amino acids. Specimen: peripheral blood. The V call is TRBV4-3, the J call TRBJ2-3, with TRBD2 matching 12 bases. This TCR came from a human donor in a cohort sampled during active COVID-19. The CDR3 loop is CASSQRTSGITDTQYF. CDR3 nucleotide sequence: TGCGCCAGCAGCCAAAGGACTAGCGGGATCACAGATACGCAGTATTTT.